This entry describes one TCR beta chain. The data originate from a study of cytomegalovirus exposure and HLA in healthy donors. Primers included in the PCR were 60 Vbeta and 13 Jbeta primers. The method was immunoSEQ multiplex PCR; TCRdb's version includes in-frame clones alone and lacks a portion of them. The profile covers under 200,000 clones, with 65% to 80% appearing a single time and 0.69% taken by the ten largest. Input material: PBMCs. The clonotype was recovered from a woman aged 40 to 50 in good health and CMV-seronegative.

The CDR3 loop reads CSVKGGGNEQYF. In nucleotides, the CDR3 is TGCAGCGTTAAGGGGGGAGGGAACGAGCAGTACTTC. V gene TRBV29-1 combines with J gene TRBJ2-5; maybe TRBD2 (7 bases). Near its end, the DNA agrees better with TRBJ2-7, so the J call may be wrong. The CDR3 extends over 12 amino acids. In germline, CDR1 is SQVTM, CDR2 ANQGSEA.